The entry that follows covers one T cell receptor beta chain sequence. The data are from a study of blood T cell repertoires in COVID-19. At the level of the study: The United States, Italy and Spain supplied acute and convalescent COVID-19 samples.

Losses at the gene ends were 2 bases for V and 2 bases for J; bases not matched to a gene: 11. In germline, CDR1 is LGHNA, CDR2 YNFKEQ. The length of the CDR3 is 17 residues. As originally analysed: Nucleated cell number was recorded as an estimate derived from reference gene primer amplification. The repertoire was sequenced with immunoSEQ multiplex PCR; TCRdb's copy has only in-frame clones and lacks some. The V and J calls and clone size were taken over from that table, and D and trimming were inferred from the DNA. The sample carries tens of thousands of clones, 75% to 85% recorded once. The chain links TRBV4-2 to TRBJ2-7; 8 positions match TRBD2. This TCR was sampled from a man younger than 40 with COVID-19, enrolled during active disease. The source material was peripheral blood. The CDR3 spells CASSQLPGGPGTYEQYF. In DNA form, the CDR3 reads TGTGCCAGCAGCCAATTGCCGGGAGGGCCTGGAACCTACGAGCAGTACTTC.